Each of the 22 T cell receptor beta chains below was sequenced from the same sample in a study of CD8 T cells in ankylosing spondylitis. TCRdb redid the calling of the 5' RACE reads with MiXCR, one entry per CDR3 protein. The sample records roughly 120,000 distinct CDR3 sequences, roughly 13% being singletons. Sequencing was performed on blood, either unsorted or a sorted T cell fraction (not recorded which). The receptor source for this set is a female donor with ankylosing spondylitis or in good health (not recorded which).

This clonotype was seen only a few times. The chain employs TRBV7-4 and TRBJ2-7; D is unclear. V was shortened by 5 bases and J by 7 bases, with 12 bases between the two germline ends. Per the germline V gene, CDR1 is SGHVT and CDR2 is SQSDAQ. The CDR3 extends over 12 amino acids. Written as DNA, the CDR3 is TGTGCCAGCAGCGATCGCCCTGGGGAGCAGTACTTC. Its translation: CASSDRPGEQYF.

This clonotype was seen ten or more times. The chain joins TRBV11-2 to TRBJ1-1; D uncertain. Germline loops: CDR1 SGHAT, CDR2 FQNNGV. The ends were cut back, 3 bases at V and 1 base at J, with 3 bases in the middle. The length of the CDR3 is 12 residues. In nucleotides, the CDR3 is TGTGCCAGCAGCTTTGCGAACACTGAAGCTTTCTTT. Amino acid sequence: CASSFANTEAFF.

This clonotype was observed a few times. This chain uses TRBV27 with TRBJ2-2; no clear D gene. This CDR3 is 18 amino acids long. Between the trimmed V and J ends, which lost 1 base and 0 bases, there was a span of 15 bases. Germline CDR1 is MNHEY and CDR2 is SMNVEV (reference sequence). CDR3 in amino acids: CASSLLPKHNANTGELFF. The CDR3 nucleotides are TGTGCCAGCAGTTTATTGCCGAAACATAACGCGAACACCGGGGAGCTGTTTTTT.

This clonotype was seen repeatedly, ten times or more. This chain joins TRBV24-1 and TRBJ2-4, with D perhaps given as TRBD1 or TRBD2 (5 bases each). Trimming took off 9 bases at V and 5 bases at J, with 13 bases between the two ends. From germline, CDR1 is KGHDR and CDR2 SFDVKD. This CDR3 region has 13 residues. The CDR3 region is CATARRGQNIQYF. CDR3 DNA sequence: TGTGCCACCGCCCGCCGGGGCCAAAACATTCAGTACTTC.

This clonotype was picked up many times. The chain couples TRBV3-1 to TRBJ2-3; 12 positions match TRBD1. V lost 4 bases, J lost 3 bases, and 2 bases stayed unmatched. CDR1 is LGHDT and CDR2 is YNNKEL in the germline V gene (reference sequence). The CDR3 consists of 15 residues. In DNA, the CDR3 is TGTGCCAGCAGCCTGGGACAGGGGGCAACAGATACGCAGTATTTT. It yields the protein CASSLGQGATDTQYF.

V and J are TRBV27 and TRBJ1-2; D not certain. The CDR3 is 14 residues long. Per the germline V gene, CDR1 is MNHEY and CDR2 is SMNVEV (reference sequence). Trimming left V 5 bases short and J 7 bases short, with 17 bases between. CDR3 nucleotide sequence: TGTGCCAGCAGTCCCCGGGCCGCGATGGGTGGCTACACCTTC. Amino acid sequence: CASSPRAAMGGYTF.

J is TRBJ2-5 and V is TRBV24-1, with D hard to call. The CDR3 totals 13 residues. V was pared by 2 bases and J by 2 bases, with 5 bases between. The germline gives CDR1 KGHDR, CDR2 SFDVKD. DNA for the CDR3: TGTGCCACCAGTGATTACGGTCAAGAGACCCAGTACTTC. Protein sequence: CATSDYGQETQYF.

The chain carries TRBV29-1 and TRBJ2-2, with D possibly matching TRBD1 (6 bases). Trimming removed 3 bases at V and 4 bases at J, with 18 bases between. Germline assignment: CDR1 SQVTM and CDR2 ANQGSEA. The CDR3 sequence is 16 residues long. The CDR3 DNA sequence: TGCAGCGTTGATAACTGGACAGAGACCGGCACCGGGGAGCTGTTTTTT. Translating gives CSVDNWTETGTGELFF.

J is TRBJ2-4 and V is TRBV5-1; 11 bases match TRBD1. Trimming cost V 3 bases and J 12 bases; bases outside gene matches: 8. The CDR3 consists of 14 residues. Germline values: CDR1 SGHRS, CDR2 YFSETQ. The CDR3 is CASSSGQGAWGQYF. CDR3 bases: TGCGCCAGCAGCTCCGGACAGGGGGCCTGGGGTCAGTACTTC.

This clonotype was counted between two and nine times. This chain connects TRBV5-1 to TRBJ2-1; D call uncertain. V gave up 0 bases and J gave up 2 bases, with 12 bases separating them. CDR3 length: 16 residues. Germline V gene sequence: CDR1 SGHRS, CDR2 YFSETQ. The chain's CDR3 is CASSLGPASTYNEQFF. Here the CDR3 DNA reads TGCGCCAGCAGCTTGGGACCGGCTTCGACCTACAATGAGCAGTTCTTC.

The table lists this clonotype with a few counts. The chain recombines TRBV10-3 with TRBJ2-7; D gene uncertain. The V end lost 3 bases, the J end lost 2 bases, and 8 bases lay between the germline ends. Germline CDR1 ENHRY, CDR2 SYGVKD. This CDR3 has 13 residues. CDR3 sequence: CAISDSGPYEQYF. For the CDR3, the DNA is TGTGCCATCAGTGACTCAGGCCCCTACGAGCAGTACTTC.

J is TRBJ2-7 and V is TRBV28, with D possibly being TRBD1 (5 bases). The CDR3 has 13 residues. Trimming pared 5 bases from V and 5 bases from J, leaving 13 bases between. Per germline, CDR1 MDHEN and CDR2 SYDVKM. CDR3 nucleotide sequence: TGTGCCAGCAGTCCTGTCAGGGTGGACGAGCAGTACTTC. Amino acid sequence: CASSPVRVDEQYF.

This chain joins TRBV29-1 and TRBJ1-1, with unresolved D. Trimming left V 5 bases short and J 3 bases short, with 10 bases between. CDR3 length equals 12 residues. Germline V gives CDR1 SQVTM, CDR2 ANQGSEA. The CDR3 sequence is CSVHGQYTEAFF. CDR3 DNA sequence: TGCAGCGTTCATGGGCAGTACACTGAAGCTTTCTTT.

As DNA, the CDR3 is TGCGCCAGCAGCTGGAATATTTTCGTCAAGACCCAGTACTTC. Translated: CASSWNIFVKTQYF. The chain is built from TRBV5-1 and TRBJ2-5, with D uncertain. V was shortened by 3 bases and J by 6 bases, with 15 bases between the two germline ends. The CDR3 consists of 14 residues. Germline CDR1 and CDR2: SGHRS and YFSETQ.

Ten or more counts support this clonotype. This chain uses TRBV3-1 with TRBJ2-2, with no clear D. The CDR3 runs 15 residues. The germline V and J ends were trimmed by 1 base and 5 bases, with 11 bases remaining between them. Germline CDR1 reads LGHDT; CDR2 reads YNNKEL (reference sequence). The CDR3 is CASSQVDEWTGELFF. As DNA, the CDR3 is TGTGCCAGCAGCCAAGTAGACGAGTGGACCGGGGAGCTGTTTTTT.

This clonotype showed up many times. The chain couples TRBV6-1 to TRBJ1-5, with no clear D. V was clipped by 7 bases and J by 2 bases, with 12 bases between them. The CDR3 sequence is 14 residues long. Germline-derived CDR1 and CDR2 are MNHNS and SASEGT. CDR3 sequence reads: CASTPRSGNQPQHF. The CDR3 DNA follows: TGTGCCAGCACCCCAAGGAGTGGCAATCAGCCCCAGCATTTT.

This clonotype has ten or more counts. The J gene is TRBJ1-1, the V gene TRBV5-1; the D is unclear. V lost 0 bases to trimming and J lost 2 bases, with 8 bases between them. CDR1 and CDR2 (germline): SGHRS, YFSETQ. The CDR3 is 14 residues long. The CDR3: CASSLVFGNTEAFF. The CDR3 DNA reads as TGCGCCAGCAGCTTGGTGTTTGGCAACACTGAAGCTTTCTTT.

Note on this clonotype: A much larger clone lies one base from this, so it may be a read error. The chain joins TRBV4-1 to TRBJ2-3; D uncertain. Per the germline V gene, CDR1 is MGHRA and CDR2 is YSYEKL. CDR3 length: 13 amino acids. CDR3 nucleotide sequence: TGCGCCGGCAGCCAACCGGGCACAGATACGCAGTATTTT. Its protein is CAGSQPGTDTQYF.

Ten or more counts support this clonotype. The rearrangement joins TRBV12-3 or TRBV12-4 to TRBJ2-7, with 11 bases matching TRBD2. Trimming cost V 3 bases and J 4 bases; bases outside gene matches: 5. The CDR3 runs to 15 residues. CDR3 in DNA: TGTGCCAGCAGTTTCTCCACTAGCGGGAGATACGAGCAGTACTTC. Protein: CASSFSTSGRYEQYF.

This clonotype was detected a few times. The V call is TRBV5-1, the J call TRBJ2-7; D is possibly TRBD2 (6 bases). CDR3 size: 15 residues. Germline values: CDR1 SGHRS, CDR2 YFSETQ. The V end was cut by 2 bases, the J end by 2 bases, with 14 bases between. Written as DNA, the CDR3 is TGCGCCAGCAGCTTCTCTGACGCGGGAACCTACGAGCAGTACTTC. It codes for CASSFSDAGTYEQYF.

The V gene is TRBV20-1, the J gene TRBJ1-5, with a possible D match to TRBD1 (5 bases). The CDR3 is 16 residues long. The germline V gene has CDR1 DFQATT and CDR2 SNEGSKA (reference sequence). V lost 1 base and J 1 base, leaving 14 bases between the germline ends. CDR3 in DNA: TGCAGTGCTAGAGTGGGGGGAGGGTTAAGCAATCAGCCCCAGCATTTT. Translating it yields CSARVGGGLSNQPQHF.

This clonotype has ten or more counts. The rearrangement joins TRBV3-1 to TRBJ2-5, with 12 positions matching TRBD2. Germline V gene data show CDR1 as LGHDT and CDR2 as YNNKEL (reference sequence). The CDR3 totals 16 residues. J lost 1 base, V lost 2 bases, and 2 bases had no gene match. The DNA for the CDR3 is TGTGCCAGCAGCCAATCGACTAGCGGGGGCCAAGAGACCCAGTACTTC. Protein: CASSQSTSGGQETQYF.